Sequencing of this T cell receptor (beta chain) was carried out in a study of shared clonotypes between healthy human individuals. Study at large: Each donor's CD8 memory used one plate, CD8 naive two, each CD4 subset three.

There were only Caucasian adults among the donors, and all lived in Nashville, Tennessee. About this clone itself: Other nucleotide sequences in the sample specify the same CDR3.

Germline CDR1 SGHTA, CDR2 FQGNSA. With 5 bases clipped from V and 1 base from J, the junction kept 4 bases outside the gene matches. The CDR3 contains 15 residues. Only in-frame clones appear in the TCRdb table, and some are missing; sequencing was by immunoSEQ multiplex PCR. This sample has approximately 2.5 million clones, with around nine tenths found just once. The rearrangement joins TRBV7-2 to TRBJ1-5, with 8 bases aligning to TRBD1. The source is a man between 18 and 29 years old in good health. Sequenced: naive CD4+ T cells sorted from blood. As for subset: CD45RA+ positively selected. CDR3 in amino acids: CASSPTGVSNQPQHF. As DNA, the CDR3 is TGTGCCAGCAGCCCGACAGGGGTCAGCAATCAGCCCCAGCATTTT.